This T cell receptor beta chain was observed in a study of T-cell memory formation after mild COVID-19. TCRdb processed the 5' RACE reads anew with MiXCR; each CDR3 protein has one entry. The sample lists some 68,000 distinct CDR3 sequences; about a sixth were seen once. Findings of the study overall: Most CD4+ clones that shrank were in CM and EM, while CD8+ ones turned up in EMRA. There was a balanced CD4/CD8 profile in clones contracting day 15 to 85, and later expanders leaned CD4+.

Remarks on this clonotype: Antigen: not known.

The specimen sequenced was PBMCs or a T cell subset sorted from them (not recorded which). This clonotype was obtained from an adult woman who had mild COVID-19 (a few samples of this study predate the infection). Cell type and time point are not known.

CDR3 bases: TGCAGTGCTGGGGATTTGAATGAGCAGTTCTTC. Amino acids: CSAGDLNEQFF. The chain links TRBV20-1 to TRBJ2-1, with D uncertain. CDR1 DFQATT and CDR2 SNEGSKA come from the germline V gene (reference sequence). CDR3 length: 11 residues. The V end was cut by 5 bases, the J end by 7 bases, with 9 bases between.